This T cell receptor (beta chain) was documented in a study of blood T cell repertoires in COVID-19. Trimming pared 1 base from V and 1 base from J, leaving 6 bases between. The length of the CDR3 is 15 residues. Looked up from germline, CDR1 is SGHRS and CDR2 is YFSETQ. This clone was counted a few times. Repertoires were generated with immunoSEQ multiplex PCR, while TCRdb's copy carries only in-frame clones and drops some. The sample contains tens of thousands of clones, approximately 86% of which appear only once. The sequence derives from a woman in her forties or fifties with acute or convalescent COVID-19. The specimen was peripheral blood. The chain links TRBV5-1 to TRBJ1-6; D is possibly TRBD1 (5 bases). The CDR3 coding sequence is TGCGCCAGCAGCTTGACAGGTTCCTATAATTCACCCCTCCACTTT. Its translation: CASSLTGSYNSPLHF.